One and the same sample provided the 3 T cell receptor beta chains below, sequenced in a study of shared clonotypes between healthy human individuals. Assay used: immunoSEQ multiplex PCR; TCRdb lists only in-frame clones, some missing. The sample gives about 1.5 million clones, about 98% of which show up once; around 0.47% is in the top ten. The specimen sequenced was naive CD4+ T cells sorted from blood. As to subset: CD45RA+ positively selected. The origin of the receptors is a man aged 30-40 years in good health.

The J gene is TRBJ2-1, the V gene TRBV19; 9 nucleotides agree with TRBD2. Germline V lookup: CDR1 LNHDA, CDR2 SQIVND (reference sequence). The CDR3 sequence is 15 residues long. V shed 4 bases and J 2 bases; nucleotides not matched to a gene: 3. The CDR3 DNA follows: TGTGCCAGTAGTACCGGGACTAGCCCCTACAATGAGCAGTTCTTC. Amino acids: CASSTGTSPYNEQFF.

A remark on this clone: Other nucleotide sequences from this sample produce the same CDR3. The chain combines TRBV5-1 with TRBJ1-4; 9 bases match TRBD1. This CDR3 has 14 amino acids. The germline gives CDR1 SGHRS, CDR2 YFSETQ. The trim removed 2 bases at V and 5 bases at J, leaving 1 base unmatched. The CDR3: CASSFGQGNEKLFF. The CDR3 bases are TGCGCCAGCAGCTTTGGACAGGGGAATGAAAAACTGTTTTTT. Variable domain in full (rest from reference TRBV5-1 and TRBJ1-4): KAGVTQTPRYLIKTRGQQVTLSCSPISGHRSVSWYQQTPGQGLQFLFEYFSETQRNKGNFPGRFSGRQFSNSRSEMNVSTLELGDSALYLCASSFGQGNEKLFFGSGTQLSVL.

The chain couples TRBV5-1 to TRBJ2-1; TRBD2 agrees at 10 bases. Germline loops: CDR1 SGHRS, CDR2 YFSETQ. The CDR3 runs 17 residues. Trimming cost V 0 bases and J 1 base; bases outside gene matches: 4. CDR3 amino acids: CASSLGGLADSYNEQFF. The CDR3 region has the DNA TGCGCCAGCAGCTTGGGAGGACTAGCGGATTCCTACAATGAGCAGTTCTTC. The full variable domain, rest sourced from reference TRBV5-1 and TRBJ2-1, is KAGVTQTPRYLIKTRGQQVTLSCSPISGHRSVSWYQQTPGQGLQFLFEYFSETQRNKGNFPGRFSGRQFSNSRSEMNVSTLELGDSALYLCASSLGGLADSYNEQFFGPGTRLTVL.